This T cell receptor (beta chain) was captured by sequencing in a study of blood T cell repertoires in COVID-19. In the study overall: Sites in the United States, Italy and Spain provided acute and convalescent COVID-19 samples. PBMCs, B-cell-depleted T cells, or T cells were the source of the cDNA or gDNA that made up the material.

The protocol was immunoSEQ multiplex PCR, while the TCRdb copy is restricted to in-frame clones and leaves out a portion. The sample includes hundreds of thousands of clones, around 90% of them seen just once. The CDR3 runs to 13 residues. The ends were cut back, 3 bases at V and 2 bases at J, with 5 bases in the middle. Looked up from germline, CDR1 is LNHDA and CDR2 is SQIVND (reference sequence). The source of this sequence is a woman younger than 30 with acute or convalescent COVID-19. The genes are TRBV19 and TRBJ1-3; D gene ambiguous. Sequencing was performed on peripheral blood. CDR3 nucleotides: TGTGCCAGTAGTATCGAGGCTGGAAACACCATATATTTT. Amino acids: CASSIEAGNTIYF.